What follows describes a single TCR beta chain. The antigen it recognizes is unknown. Within one base of it there is no much larger clone, and no base qualities were kept. The junction shows trimming of 3 bases on V and 4 bases on J, and the gene matches do not reach 5 bases of it. Counted from cysteine to phenylalanine, this CDR3 has 15 amino acids. This entry keeps only the CDR3 DNA: 45 bases, framed from base 1. CDR1 and CDR2, per the germline V gene, are SGHTA and FQGNSA. The data originate from a study of shared clonotypes between healthy human individuals (dated by TCRdb to about 2020). About the investigation overall: The cohort included a few men and a couple of women between 18 and 49 years of age. Per donor, three plates each were used for CD4 naive and CD4 memory, two for CD8 naive, and one for CD8 memory. To estimate repertoire size and how much clonotype sharing occurs between individuals, the study deeply sequenced the blood TCR repertoires of 4 to 6 healthy adults. To increase sequencing depth and limit assay-specific biases, different laboratories used diverse techniques to prepare libraries and sequence TCR repertoires. Between about 0.8 and 9 billion PBMCs per donor were obtained by leukapheresis. Beyond this particular receptor, the publication reports: Incomplete sequencing was indicated by rarefaction of sorted-subset datasets, despite the large sequencing depth. The genetic and exposure-history diversity represented was limited by the small number of donors. Based on pairwise subsampling, the degree of clonotype sharing among donors was expected to be affected by sequencing depth. Compared with non-shared clonotypes, the clonotypes found in all four sorted-subset donors had higher generation probabilities. Naive subsets generally had larger estimated clonotype richness than memory subsets did. Sampling was limited to blood, and TCR repertoires in tissue likely differ from TCR repertoires in blood. Sharing across a few donors was observed for around 4.8% of naive CD4, over 3% of naive CD8, 2.3% of memory CD4, and approximately 0.41% of memory CD8 clonotypes.

Using the deep immunoSEQ assay, TCR CDR3 regions were amplified from genomic DNA by multiplex PCR. Extracted genomic DNA from each cell subset was spread evenly across all wells of several immunoSEQ 96-well plates, with each plate serving as a replicate. For sorted subsets, approximately 190 ng genomic DNA, equal to tens of thousands of T cell genomes, was loaded into each replicate PCR. Purified libraries were quantified with a Qubit 3.0 fluorometer, sized on a Bioanalyzer 2100, and re-quantified with the KAPA Library Quantification kit. Every immunoSEQ 96-well plate was sequenced on a separate single-read 150-cycle Illumina NextSeq 550 flow cell. From the authors' description of their analysis: The immunoSEQ output contained only junctional sequences without quality scores, so filtering could not match that applied to full-length reads. Sequences were annotated with PyIR, a Python wrapper for IgBLAST v1.9, using IMGT germline references to assign V/J genes and CDR3. Reads were filtered out if the reads had weak V/J assignments (E-value above 1e-6), no CDR3, stop codons, out-of-frame junctions, or ambiguous translated residues. V3J clonotypes were defined as sequences sharing the same inferred V gene, J gene, and CDR3 amino acid sequence. The percentage overlap between two repertoires was calculated by dividing the number of shared unique clonotypes by the size of the smaller repertoire. Three approaches were used to assess repertoire richness: RTK rarefaction, the Chao1 estimator, and Recon v2.1 estimates of unobserved clonotypes. Generation probabilities were computed with OLGA for all TCRbeta clonotypes obtained by the gDNA method from several donors. Imported from immuneACCESS, the table was reduced by TCRdb to in-frame sequences with V and J called. These copies leave out some clones; in studies compared against another copy, an unresolved V gene accounts for under half, and the cause of the remainder is not known. V and J calls and clone size are as listed in that table; D and trimming were resolved from the DNA. In this sample the table shows over a million clones, about four fifths of which occur a single time. The ten largest account for roughly 0.57% of the sample.

The donors were healthy, HIV-negative adults who had no recently reported acute infections or vaccinations. Every donor was a Caucasian adult residing in Nashville, Tennessee, USA. Magnetic negative selection was used to enrich CD4+ T cells, after which naive cells were positively selected on CD45RA and the negative fraction became the memory subset. After blood collection by leukapheresis, PBMCs were isolated using Ficoll-Histopaque density gradient centrifugation and then cryopreserved in the vapor phase of liquid nitrogen. Analytical flow cytometry was used to check the purity and quantity of every magnetically sorted T cell population. Genomic DNA was isolated from each sorted fraction and quantified by UV absorbance on a Nanodrop 2000c.

The sequence was collected from a man younger than 35 in good health. Some clones in this sample may be carry-over from other donors' samples. Sequences were obtained from memory CD4+ T cells from PBMCs. The label giving this sample's cell subset or site can be read as: CD45RA-negative fraction. In this chain, TRBV7-2 is recombined with TRBJ1-2, with 10 middle bases fitting TRBD1. Here is the DNA: TGTGCCAGCAGCTTGGGGACAGGGGTGGGCTATGGCTACACCTTC. This translates into CASSLGTGVGYGYTF.